A single TCR beta chain is shown here with its context. This record comes from a study of blood T cell repertoires in COVID-19. Produced via immunoSEQ multiplex PCR; TCRdb's table is partial and in-frame only. The sample holds fewer than 250,000 clones, 85% to 90% seen once. The CDR3 has 16 amino acids. CDR1 SGHAT and CDR2 FQNNGV come from the germline V gene. V lost 6 bases to trimming and J lost 2 bases, with 17 bases between them. This clonotype originated in a man over 45 with COVID-19, enrolled during active disease. Material: peripheral blood. V usage is TRBV11-2 and J usage is TRBJ2-1; a possible D gene is TRBD2 (6 bases). This CDR3 reads CASRRPGLSTYNEQFF. The CDR3 nucleotides read TGTGCCAGCAGGCGACCGGGACTTTCTACCTACAATGAGCAGTTCTTC.